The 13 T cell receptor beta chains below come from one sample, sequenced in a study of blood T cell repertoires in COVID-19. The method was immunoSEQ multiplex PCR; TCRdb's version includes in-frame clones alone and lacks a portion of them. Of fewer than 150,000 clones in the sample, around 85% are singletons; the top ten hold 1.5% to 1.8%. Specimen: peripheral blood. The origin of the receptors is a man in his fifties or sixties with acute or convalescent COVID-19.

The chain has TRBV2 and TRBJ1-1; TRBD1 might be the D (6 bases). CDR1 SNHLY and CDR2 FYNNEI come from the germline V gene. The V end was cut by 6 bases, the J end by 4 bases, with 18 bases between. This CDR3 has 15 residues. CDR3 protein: CASRGYRVGRTEAFF. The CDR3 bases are TGTGCCAGCAGGGGGTACAGGGTCGGGCGCACTGAAGCTTTCTTT.

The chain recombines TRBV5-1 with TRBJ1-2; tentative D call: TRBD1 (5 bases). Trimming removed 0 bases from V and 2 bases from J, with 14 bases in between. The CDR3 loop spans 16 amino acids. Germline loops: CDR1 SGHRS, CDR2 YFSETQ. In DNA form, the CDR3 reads TGCGCCAGCAGCTTGGCCATAGGGGTTCAAAACTATGGCTACACCTTC. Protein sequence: CASSLAIGVQNYGYTF.

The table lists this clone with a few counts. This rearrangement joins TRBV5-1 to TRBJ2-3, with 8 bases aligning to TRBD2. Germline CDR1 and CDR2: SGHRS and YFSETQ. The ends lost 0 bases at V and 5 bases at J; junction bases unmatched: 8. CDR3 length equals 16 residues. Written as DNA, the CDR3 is TGCGCCAGCAGCTTGGGTTCTAGCGGGTATGAAGATACGCAGTATTTT. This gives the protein CASSLGSSGYEDTQYF.

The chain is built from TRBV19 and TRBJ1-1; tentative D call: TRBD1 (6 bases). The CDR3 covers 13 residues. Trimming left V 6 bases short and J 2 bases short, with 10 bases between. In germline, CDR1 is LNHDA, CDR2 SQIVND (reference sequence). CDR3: CASRDRPNTEAFF. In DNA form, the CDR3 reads TGTGCCAGTAGGGACAGACCCAACACTGAAGCTTTCTTT.

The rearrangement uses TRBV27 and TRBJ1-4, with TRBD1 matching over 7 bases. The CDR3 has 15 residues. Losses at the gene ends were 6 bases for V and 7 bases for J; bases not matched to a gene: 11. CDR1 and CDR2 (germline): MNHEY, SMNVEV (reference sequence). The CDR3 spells CASSPPTGNGEKLFF. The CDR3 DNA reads TGTGCCAGCAGCCCCCCGACAGGGAACGGTGAAAAACTGTTTTTT. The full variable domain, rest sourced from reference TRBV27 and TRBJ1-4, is EAQVTQNPRYLITVTGKKLTVTCSQNMNHEYMSWYRQDPGLGLRQIYYSMNVEVTDKGDVPEGYKVSRKEKRNFPLILESPSPNQTSLYFCASSPPTGNGEKLFFGSGTQLSVL.

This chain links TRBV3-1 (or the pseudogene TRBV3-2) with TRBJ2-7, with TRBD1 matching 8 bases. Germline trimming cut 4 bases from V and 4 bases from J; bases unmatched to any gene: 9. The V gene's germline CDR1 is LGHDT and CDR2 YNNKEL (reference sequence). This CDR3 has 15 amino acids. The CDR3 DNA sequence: TGTGCCAGCAGCCGTGGGACAGGTCCCCAATACGAGCAGTACTTC. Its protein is CASSRGTGPQYEQYF.

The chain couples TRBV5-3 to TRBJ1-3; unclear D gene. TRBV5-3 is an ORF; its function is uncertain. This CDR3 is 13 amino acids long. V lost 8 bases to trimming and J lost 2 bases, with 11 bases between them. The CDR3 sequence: CARGGEAGNTIYF. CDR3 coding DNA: TGTGCCAGGGGCGGGGAGGCTGGAAACACCATATATTTT.

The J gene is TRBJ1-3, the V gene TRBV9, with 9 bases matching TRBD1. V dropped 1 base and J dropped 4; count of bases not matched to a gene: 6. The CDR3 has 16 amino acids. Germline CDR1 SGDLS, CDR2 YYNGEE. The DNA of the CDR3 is TGTGCCAGCAGCGTATCCGGGACAGGGAGAGGAAACACCATATATTTT. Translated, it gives CASSVSGTGRGNTIYF.

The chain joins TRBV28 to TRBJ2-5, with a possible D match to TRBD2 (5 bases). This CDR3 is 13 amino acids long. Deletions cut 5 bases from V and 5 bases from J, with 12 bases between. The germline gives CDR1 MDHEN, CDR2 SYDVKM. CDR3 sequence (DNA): TGTGCCAGCAGTCGGGGAAGAAGGGAGACCCAGTACTTC. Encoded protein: CASSRGRRETQYF.

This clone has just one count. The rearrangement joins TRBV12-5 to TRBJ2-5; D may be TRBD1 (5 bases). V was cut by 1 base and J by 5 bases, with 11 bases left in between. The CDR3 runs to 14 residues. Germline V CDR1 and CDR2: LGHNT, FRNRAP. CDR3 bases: TGTGCTAGTGGTTTGGGGGGCCCCCGGGAGACCCAGTACTTC. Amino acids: CASGLGGPRETQYF.

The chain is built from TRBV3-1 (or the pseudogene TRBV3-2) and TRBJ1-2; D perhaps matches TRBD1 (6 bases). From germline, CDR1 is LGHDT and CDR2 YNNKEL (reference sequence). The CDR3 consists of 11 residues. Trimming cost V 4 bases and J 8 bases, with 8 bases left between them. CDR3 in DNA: TGTGCCAGCAGCCTAGGACAGGGCTACACCTTC. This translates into CASSLGQGYTF.

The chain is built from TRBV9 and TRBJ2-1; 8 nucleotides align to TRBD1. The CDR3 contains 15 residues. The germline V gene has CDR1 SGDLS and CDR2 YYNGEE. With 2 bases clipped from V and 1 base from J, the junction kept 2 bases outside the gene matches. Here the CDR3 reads CASSVTGDSYNEQFF. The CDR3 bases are TGTGCCAGCAGCGTGACAGGGGATTCCTACAATGAGCAGTTCTTC.

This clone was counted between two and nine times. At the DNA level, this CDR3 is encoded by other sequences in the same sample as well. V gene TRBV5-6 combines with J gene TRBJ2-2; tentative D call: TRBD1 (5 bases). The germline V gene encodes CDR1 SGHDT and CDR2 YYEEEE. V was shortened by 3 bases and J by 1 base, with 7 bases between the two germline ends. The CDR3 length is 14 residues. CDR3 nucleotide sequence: TGTGCCAGCAGCTACGACAGGAACACCGGGGAGCTGTTTTTT. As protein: CASSYDRNTGELFF.